The 28 T cell receptor beta chains given below trace back to one sample, sequenced in a study of T cell responses to AZD1222 COVID-19 vaccine. Measured with immunoSEQ multiplex PCR; TCRdb has only the in-frame clones, and not every one. The data show over 110,000 clones, with about 92% seen just once and approximately 5% held by the top ten. The material sequenced was peripheral blood, taken on day 0 of AZD1222 vaccination. Receptor source: an adult in good health.

This chain joins TRBV7-2 and TRBJ2-5; 10 bases map to TRBD2. Germline V gives CDR1 SGHTA, CDR2 FQGNSA. J lost 4 bases, V lost 6 bases, and 5 bases had no gene match. The CDR3 has 14 residues. The CDR3: CASRTKRGGETQYF. The CDR3, as DNA: TGTGCCAGCAGAACAAAGCGGGGGGGAGAGACCCAGTACTTC.

This clone was seen once. This chain uses TRBV19 with TRBJ1-5, with 8 bases fitting TRBD1. V shed 6 bases, J shed 1 base, and the junction held 5 bases outside the gene matches. Germline V gene data show CDR1 as LNHDA and CDR2 as SQIVND (reference sequence). CDR3 size: 15 residues. This CDR3 reads CASRQGGSSNQPQHF. The CDR3 DNA reads TGTGCCAGTAGACAGGGGGGATCGAGCAATCAGCCCCAGCATTTT.

CDR3 amino acids: CASRFIGGAGELFF. Written as DNA, the CDR3 is TGTGCCAGTAGATTCATAGGGGGGGCCGGGGAGCTGTTTTTT. The chain links TRBV19 to TRBJ2-2, with D perhaps TRBD2 (7 bases). Per germline, CDR1 LNHDA and CDR2 SQIVND (reference sequence). The CDR3 is 14 residues long. The ends were cut back, 6 bases at V and 6 bases at J, with 14 bases in the middle.

J is TRBJ1-1 and V is TRBV10-3; D is unclear. V was shortened by 3 bases and J by 5 bases, with 7 bases between the two germline ends. This CDR3 is 12 amino acids long. CDR1 and CDR2 from the germline V gene are ENHRY and SYGVKD. The CDR3 here is CAISDRLTEAFF. The CDR3, as DNA: TGTGCCATCAGTGATAGACTTACTGAAGCTTTCTTT.

This rearrangement joins TRBV7-9 to TRBJ1-1, with no clear D. The CDR3 is 12 amino acids. Germline-derived CDR1 and CDR2 are SEHNR and FQNEAQ (reference sequence). With 5 bases removed from V and 1 base from J, the gap between germline ends came to 5 bases. The DNA for the CDR3 is TGTGCCAGCAGCCCGACGAACACTGAAGCTTTCTTT. Translation: CASSPTNTEAFF. Complete variable domain (other parts from reference TRBV7-9 and TRBJ1-1): DTGVSQNPRHKITKRGQNVTFRCDPISEHNRLYWYRQTLGQGPEFLTYFQNEAQLEKSRLLSDRFSAERPKGSFSTLEIQRTEQGDSAMYLCASSPTNTEAFFGQGTRLTVV.

DNA of the CDR3: TGTGCCAGCAGTAGGGCGGTTTACTCCTACGAGCAGTACTTC. Residues: CASSRAVYSYEQYF. The V and J genes are TRBV6-5 and TRBJ2-7; the D is unclear. Germline lookup yields CDR1 MNHEY and CDR2 SVGAGI. CDR3 length: 14 amino acids. V lost 5 bases, J lost 0 bases, and 11 bases lay in between.

V and J are TRBV5-4 and TRBJ1-3, with 8 positions matching TRBD1. Germline V CDR1 and CDR2: SGHNT, YYREEE (reference sequence). The V segment lost 4 bases and the J segment 2 bases; nucleotides outside the gene matches: 5. The CDR3 contains 15 residues. The CDR3 loop reads CASSGGQAPGNTIYF. CDR3 sequence (DNA): TGTGCCAGCAGCGGGGGACAGGCCCCTGGAAACACCATATATTTT.

The chain combines TRBV6-5 with TRBJ1-5; a weak D match, TRBD1 (6 bases). This CDR3 comprises 15 residues. The V gene's germline CDR1 is MNHEY and CDR2 SVGAGI. Trimming shortened V by 1 base and J by 3 bases, and 10 bases separated the two germline ends. The CDR3 sequence is CASSYLGASNQPQHF. The DNA for the CDR3 is TGTGCCAGCAGTTACTTGGGGGCTTCCAATCAGCCCCAGCATTTT.

The genes are TRBV11-2 and TRBJ2-7; D is possibly TRBD2 (5 bases). The CDR3 has 14 amino acids. V lost 5 bases, J lost 0 bases, and 11 bases lay in between. The germline V gene has CDR1 SGHAT and CDR2 FQNNGV. The CDR3 nucleotides are TGTGCCAGCAGCCCCAGCGGATACTCCTACGAGCAGTACTTC. It codes for CASSPSGYSYEQYF.

The chain couples TRBV19 to TRBJ1-2; 7 bases fit TRBD1. This CDR3 has 16 amino acids. V dropped 4 bases and J dropped 4; count of bases not matched to a gene: 12. Per the germline V gene, CDR1 is LNHDA and CDR2 is SQIVND (reference sequence). This CDR3 reads CASSTSLMTGSYGYTF. The CDR3 DNA sequence: TGTGCCAGTAGTACCTCCTTGATGACAGGGAGCTATGGCTACACCTTC. Full variable domain (outside the CDR3, taken from reference TRBV19 and TRBJ1-2): DGGITQSPKYLFRKEGQNVTLSCEQNLNHDAMYWYRQDPGQGLRLIYYSQIVNDFQKGDIAEGYSVSREKKESFPLTVTSAQKNPTAFYLCASSTSLMTGSYGYTFGSGTRLTVV.

V and J are TRBV6-2 or TRBV6-3 and TRBJ1-1, with no clear D. V lost 5 bases to trimming and J lost 6 bases, with 16 bases between them. Per the germline V gene, CDR1 is MNHEY and CDR2 is SVGEGT. This CDR3 is 14 amino acids long. The CDR3 DNA sequence: TGTGCCAGCAGTAGTTATGGAATTTCGGCTGAAGCTTTCTTT. Translating gives CASSSYGISAEAFF.

The chain has TRBV19 and TRBJ1-2, with 9 bases aligning to TRBD1. CDR3 length equals 16 residues. The germline CDR1 and CDR2 sequences are LNHDA and SQIVND (reference sequence). Trimming took 4 bases from V and 4 from J; bases not matched to a gene: 10. The CDR3 nucleotides are TGTGCCAGTAGTAAGAATACCGGGACAGGGACCTATGGCTACACCTTC. Protein: CASSKNTGTGTYGYTF.

J is TRBJ2-2 and V is TRBV19; D is unresolved. The CDR3 sequence is 17 residues long. Trimming removed 8 bases at V and 4 bases at J, with 23 bases between. The germline V gene has CDR1 LNHDA and CDR2 SQIVND (reference sequence). DNA for the CDR3: TGTGCCAGTTTATCCAGAGCGTTTGAATCGAGCACCGGGGAGCTGTTTTTT. As protein: CASLSRAFESSTGELFF.

A single count supports this clone. The gene calls are TRBV2 and TRBJ2-5; 7 bases are shared with TRBD1. The CDR3 runs 15 residues. V gave up 1 base and J gave up 2 bases; unmatched junction bases: 4. Looked up from germline, CDR1 is SNHLY and CDR2 is FYNNEI. CDR3 loop: CASSEGSRGQETQYF. CDR3 in DNA: TGTGCCAGCAGTGAAGGAAGCAGGGGGCAAGAGACCCAGTACTTC.

The rearrangement joins TRBV10-1 to TRBJ2-7; possible D gene TRBD1, 5 bases. CDR1 WNHNN and CDR2 SYGVQD come from the germline V gene (reference sequence). The CDR3 runs 14 residues. Trimming removed 3 bases from V and 2 bases from J, with 11 bases in between. CDR3 coding DNA: TGCGCCAGCAGTGAAGACACAGGCCCCTACGAGCAGTACTTC. Translated: CASSEDTGPYEQYF.

The chain carries TRBV23-1 and TRBJ1-2; D call uncertain. TRBV23-1 belongs to the ORF category, with a function that is uncertain. V lost 6 bases and J lost 1, with 9 bases in between. This CDR3 spans 13 amino acids. As DNA, the CDR3 is TGCGCCAGCAGATCCTCAGTTAACTATGGCTACACCTTC. Protein product: CASRSSVNYGYTF.

The chain uses TRBV7-2 and TRBJ2-2; D is undetermined. Germline V gene lookup returns CDR1 SGHTA and CDR2 FQGNSA. The CDR3 length is 15 residues. With 5 bases removed from V and 5 bases from J, the gap between germline ends came to 15 bases. The CDR3 DNA sequence: TGTGCCAGCAGCCCAGGCAGACCCCCAACCGGGGAGCTGTTTTTT. Its translation is CASSPGRPPTGELFF. Combining the CDR3 with reference TRBV7-2 and TRBJ2-2 gives the whole variable domain GAGVSQSPSNKVTEKGKDVELRCDPISGHTALYWYRQSLGQGLEFLIYFQGNSAPDKSGLPSDRFSAERTGGSVSTLTIQRTQQEDSAVYLCASSPGRPPTGELFFGEGSRLTVL.

The chain joins TRBV30 to TRBJ2-5; D is perhaps TRBD2 (5 bases). V was pared by 6 bases and J by 0 bases, with 14 bases between. CDR3 length: 14 amino acids. Germline loops: CDR1 GTSNPN, CDR2 SVGIG (reference sequence). The CDR3 reads CACERSGDQETQYF. The CDR3, as DNA: TGTGCCTGTGAGCGGTCGGGCGACCAAGAGACCCAGTACTTC.

Only one count was recorded for this clone. The chain carries TRBV6-5 and TRBJ1-4, with 9 bases aligning to TRBD1. Unmatched junction bases numbered 2, after V lost 2 bases and J lost 7 bases. This CDR3 has 14 amino acids. Per the germline V gene, CDR1 is MNHEY and CDR2 is SVGAGI. Here the CDR3 reads CASSYGTGTEKLFF. CDR3 nucleotide sequence: TGTGCCAGCAGTTACGGGACAGGGACTGAAAAACTGTTTTTT.

The rearrangement uses TRBV10-3 and TRBJ2-2; TRBD1 might be the D (5 bases). The V gene lost 5 bases and the J gene lost 5 bases, with 6 bases spanning the gap. This CDR3 has 12 residues. Per germline, CDR1 ENHRY and CDR2 SYGVKD. As DNA, the CDR3 is TGTGCCATCAGTCAGGGTACCGGGGAGCTGTTTTTT. Translation gives CAISQGTGELFF.

This chain links TRBV19 with TRBJ2-3; 12 bases line up with TRBD2. The trim removed 6 bases at V and 0 bases at J, leaving 7 bases unmatched. The length of the CDR3 is 17 residues. CDR1 and CDR2 (germline): LNHDA, SQIVND (reference sequence). CDR3 sequence reads: CASSLRGTSGSTDTQYF. CDR3 nucleotides: TGTGCCAGTAGCCTAAGAGGGACTAGCGGGAGCACAGATACGCAGTATTTT.

V and J are TRBV5-1 and TRBJ2-2; 8 nucleotides line up with TRBD2. The CDR3 runs to 16 residues. CDR1 SGHRS and CDR2 YFSETQ come from the germline V gene. Germline trimming cut 6 bases from V and 1 base from J; bases unmatched to any gene: 8. CDR3 nucleotide sequence: TGCGCCAGCACCCCGGGGGGGACGGTGAACACCGGGGAGCTGTTTTTT. It specifies CASTPGGTVNTGELFF. The whole variable domain, remainder taken from reference TRBV5-1 and TRBJ2-2, is KAGVTQTPRYLIKTRGQQVTLSCSPISGHRSVSWYQQTPGQGLQFLFEYFSETQRNKGNFPGRFSGRQFSNSRSEMNVSTLELGDSALYLCASTPGGTVNTGELFFGEGSRLTVL.

V and J are TRBV7-8 and TRBJ1-4; maybe TRBD1 (5 bases). The CDR3 sequence is 12 residues long. Deletions cut 1 base from V and 11 bases from J, with 8 bases between. CDR1 is SGHVS and CDR2 is FQNEAQ in the germline V gene. CDR3 nucleotide sequence: TGTGCCAGCAGCTTAGGAGACAGCAAACTGTTTTTT. Amino acid sequence: CASSLGDSKLFF.

This clone was observed a single time. The same CDR3 is also encoded by other DNA sequences in this sample. The V and J genes are TRBV2 and TRBJ2-7; 9 positions agree with TRBD2. The CDR3 spans 15 residues. V gave up 8 bases and J gave up 0 bases; unmatched junction bases: 8. Germline V lookup: CDR1 SNHLY, CDR2 FYNNEI. The CDR3 region has the DNA TGTGCCAGCGCCCAGACTAGCGGACGCTCCTACGAGCAGTACTTC. Protein sequence: CASAQTSGRSYEQYF.

The V and J genes are TRBV24-1 and TRBJ1-5; 7 nucleotides match TRBD1. CDR3 length: 19 residues. The germline gives CDR1 KGHDR, CDR2 SFDVKD. V lost 7 bases to trimming and J lost 6 bases; unmatched junction nucleotides: 23. DNA for the CDR3: TGTGCCACCAGGAAAAACCGAAGCAGGGGGGTAAAGGCCTGTCAGCCCCAGCATTTT. It translates to CATRKNRSRGVKACQPQHF.

The rearrangement joins TRBV5-1 to TRBJ2-2; D gene uncertain. Trimming removed 1 base from V and 4 bases from J, with 5 bases in between. The CDR3 spans 13 residues. Germline-derived CDR1 and CDR2 are SGHRS and YFSETQ. The CDR3 is CASSLSITGELFF. For the CDR3, the DNA is TGCGCCAGCAGCTTGAGTATCACCGGGGAGCTGTTTTTT.

The chain couples TRBV5-1 to TRBJ2-1, with 7 nucleotides matching TRBD2. This CDR3 is 15 amino acids long. After removal of 4 bases from V and 4 bases from J, the junction contained 8 bases not matched to a gene. The germline gives CDR1 SGHRS, CDR2 YFSETQ. In DNA form, the CDR3 reads TGCGCCAGCAGCCCTGGGGGGGGTTCTTACAATGAGCAGTTCTTC. This sequence encodes CASSPGGGSYNEQFF.

The chain uses TRBV7-9 and TRBJ2-5; D ambiguous. Trimming cost V 5 bases and J 5 bases, with 6 bases left between them. This CDR3 is 11 amino acids long. Germline V gene sequence: CDR1 SEHNR, CDR2 FQNEAQ (reference sequence). CDR3 nucleotides: TGTGCCAGCAGCCCCTTGGAGACCCAGTACTTC. As protein: CASSPLETQYF.